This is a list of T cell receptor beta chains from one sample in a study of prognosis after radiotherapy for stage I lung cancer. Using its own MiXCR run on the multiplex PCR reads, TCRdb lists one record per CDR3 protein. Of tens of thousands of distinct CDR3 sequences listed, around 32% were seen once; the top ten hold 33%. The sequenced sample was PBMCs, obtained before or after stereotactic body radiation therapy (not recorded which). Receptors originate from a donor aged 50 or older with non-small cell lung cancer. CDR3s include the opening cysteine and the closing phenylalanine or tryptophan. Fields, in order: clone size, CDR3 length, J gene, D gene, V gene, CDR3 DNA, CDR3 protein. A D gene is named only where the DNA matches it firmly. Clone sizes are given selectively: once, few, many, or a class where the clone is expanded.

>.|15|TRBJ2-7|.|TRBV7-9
TGTGCCAGCAGCTTGATTTATGGACGTAATTCGGAGCAGTACTTC
CASSLIYGRNSEQYF
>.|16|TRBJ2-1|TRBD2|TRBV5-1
TGCGCCAGCATCTTGGTCGTATCGGGAGGGTACAATGAGCAGTTCTTC
CASILVVSGGYNEQFF
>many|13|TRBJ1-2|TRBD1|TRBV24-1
TGTGCCACCAGTGATTCGACAGGGACCGGCTACACCTTC
CATSDSTGTGYTF
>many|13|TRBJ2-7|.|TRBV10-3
TGTGCCATAAAGACCCCCGAGGTTTCCGAGCAGTACTTC
CAIKTPEVSEQYF
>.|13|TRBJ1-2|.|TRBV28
TGTGCCAGCAGTCCGACAGGAGCCTATGGCTACACCTTC
CASSPTGAYGYTF
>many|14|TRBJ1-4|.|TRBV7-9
TGTGCCAGCAGCTTCTCCGGGTATGAGGAAAAACTGTTTTTT
CASSFSGYEEKLFF
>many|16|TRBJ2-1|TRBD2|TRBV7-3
TGTGCCAGCAGCTTAACCGGGGCTAGCGGTAACAATGAGCAGTTCTTC
CASSLTGASGNNEQFF
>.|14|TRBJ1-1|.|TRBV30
TGTGCCTGGAGTACCTCCAGGGGACGACCAACTGCTTTCTTT
CAWSTSRGRPTAFF
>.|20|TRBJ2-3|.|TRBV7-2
TGTGCCAGCAGCCGAAAGGCACCGGGGCCGGACTTTTCTAGCACAGATACGCAGTATTTT
CASSRKAPGPDFSSTDTQYF
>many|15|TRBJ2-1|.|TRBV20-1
TGCAGTGCTAGAGCGATCCTAGGCTCCTACAATGAGCAGTTCTTC
CSARAILGSYNEQFF
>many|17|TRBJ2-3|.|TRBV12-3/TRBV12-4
TGTGCCAGCAGTTTAGTAGGGAGCGGATCTAGCACAGATACGCAGTATTTT
CASSLVGSGSSTDTQYF
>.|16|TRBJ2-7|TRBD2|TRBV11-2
TGTGCCAGCAGCACACTAACGGGAGGAGGCCCATACGAGCAGTACTTC
CASSTLTGGGPYEQYF
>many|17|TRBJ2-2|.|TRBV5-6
TGTGCCAGCATCTCCCGCGAGGGGGGGTACGGCACCGGGGAGCTGTTTTTT
CASISREGGYGTGELFF
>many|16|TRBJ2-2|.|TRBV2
TGTGCCAGCAGTGAAGCGTGGGATAGGGGGACCGGGGAGCTGTTTTTT
CASSEAWDRGTGELFF
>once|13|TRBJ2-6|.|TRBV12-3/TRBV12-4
TGTGCCAGCACCCTAGGGGGTGCCAACGTCCCGACTTTC
CASTLGGANVPTF
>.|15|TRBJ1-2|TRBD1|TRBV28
TGTGCCAGCAGGGATACTCAGGGGGCAAACTATTGCTACACCTTC
CASRDTQGANYCYTF
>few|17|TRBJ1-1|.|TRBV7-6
TGTGCCAGCAGCTCAACCACCGGTACAGGCATGAACACTGAAGCTTTCTTT
CASSSTTGTGMNTEAFF
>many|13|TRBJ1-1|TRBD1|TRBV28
TGTGCCAGCAGTTCCCCGGACAGGGGGAAAGCTTTCTTT
CASSSPDRGKAFF
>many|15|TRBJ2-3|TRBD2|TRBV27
TGTGCCAGCAGGCTCCTAGCGGGAGAACCTAGTACGCAGTATTTT
CASRLLAGEPSTQYF
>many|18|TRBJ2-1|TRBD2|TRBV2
TGTGCCAGCAGTGATTCTGGACTAGCGGGAGGGCAGGGGAATGAGCAGTTCTTC
CASSDSGLAGGQGNEQFF
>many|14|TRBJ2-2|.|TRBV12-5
TGTGCTAGTGGTGCCCAGGGTTCCACCGGGGAGCTGTTTTTT
CASGAQGSTGELFF
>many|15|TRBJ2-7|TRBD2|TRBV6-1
TGTGCCAGCAGGGACCTAGCGGGGGGTAACTACGAGCAGTACTTC
CASRDLAGGNYEQYF
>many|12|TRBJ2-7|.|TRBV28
TGTGCCAGCAGTTTAATTCGAATGGAGCAGTACTTC
CASSLIRMEQYF
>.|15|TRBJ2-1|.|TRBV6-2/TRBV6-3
TGTGCCAGCAGTGTCGGGTTGCGCTCCTACAATGAGCAGTTCTTC
CASSVGLRSYNEQFF
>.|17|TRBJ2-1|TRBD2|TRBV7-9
TGTGCCAGCAGCTTAGGAGTCGGCGGGAGGCGGAGAGATGAGCAGTTCTTC
CASSLGVGGRRRDEQFF
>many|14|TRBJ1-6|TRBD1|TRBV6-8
TGTGCCAGCAGAACGACAGGGGTAAATTCACCCCTCCACTTT
CASRTTGVNSPLHF
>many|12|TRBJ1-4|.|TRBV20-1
TGCATGGCGAGGGCGACTAATGAAAAACTGTTTTTT
CMARATNEKLFF
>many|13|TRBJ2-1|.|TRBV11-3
TGTGCCAGCAGCTTAGATTCGAACAATGAGCAGTTCTTC
CASSLDSNNEQFF
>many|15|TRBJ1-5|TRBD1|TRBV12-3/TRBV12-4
TGTGCCAGCAGTTTGGGACAGGGGTTGGGCCAGCCCCAGCATTTT
CASSLGQGLGQPQHF
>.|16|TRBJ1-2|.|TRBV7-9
TGTGCCAGCAGCTCCGATGGGCAGGCGCGAAACTATGGCTACACCTTC
CASSSDGQARNYGYTF
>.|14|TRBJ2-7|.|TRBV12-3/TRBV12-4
TGTGCCAGCAGTAAGAGGCGTTACTCCTACGAGCAGTACTTC
CASSKRRYSYEQYF
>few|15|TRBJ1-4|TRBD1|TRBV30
TGTGCCTGGAGTGGAAACAGGGGACCTAATGAAAAACTGTTTTTT
CAWSGNRGPNEKLFF
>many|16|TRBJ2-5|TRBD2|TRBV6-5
TGTGCCAGCAGTTACTCAGCTCCGGCTAGCGGAGAGACCCAGTACTTC
CASSYSAPASGETQYF
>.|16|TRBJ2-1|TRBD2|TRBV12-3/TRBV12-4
TGTGCCAGCACCCCAGGGACCAGCGGGAGAACCAGTGAGCAGTTCTTC
CASTPGTSGRTSEQFF
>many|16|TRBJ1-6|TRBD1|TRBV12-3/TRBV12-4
TGTGCCAGCAGTTTCACCGGACAGGGGAATAATTCACCCCTCCACTTT
CASSFTGQGNNSPLHF
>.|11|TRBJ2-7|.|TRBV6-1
TGTGCCAGTCAGTACTCCTACGAGCAGTACTTC
CASQYSYEQYF
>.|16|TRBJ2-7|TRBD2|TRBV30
TGTGCCTGGAGTGTTGGGGCTAGCGGGAGAATTGTCGAGCAGTACTTC
CAWSVGASGRIVEQYF
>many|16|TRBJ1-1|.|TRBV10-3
TGTGCCATCAGTGAGTTTATGACAACCCCGAACACTGAAGCTTTCTTT
CAISEFMTTPNTEAFF
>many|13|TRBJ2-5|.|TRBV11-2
TGTGCCAGCAGCTTATGGGGTGGGGAGACCCAGTACTTC
CASSLWGGETQYF
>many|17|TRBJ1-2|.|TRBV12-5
TGTGCTAGTGGTTTGTCCCGCCGGGCAGCCTTAAACTATGGCTACACCTTC
CASGLSRRAALNYGYTF
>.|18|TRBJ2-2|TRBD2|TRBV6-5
TGTACCAGCACCAGGACTAGCGGGAGGGCATTCGACACAGGGGAGCTGTTTTTT
CTSTRTSGRAFDTGELFF
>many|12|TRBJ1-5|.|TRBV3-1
TGTGCCAGCAGCACGGGGGATCAGCCCCAGCATTTT
CASSTGDQPQHF
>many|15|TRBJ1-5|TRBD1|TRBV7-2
TGTGCCAGCAGCCTCCGACAGGGGAACAATCAGCCCCAGCATTTT
CASSLRQGNNQPQHF
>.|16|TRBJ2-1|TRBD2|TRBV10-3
TGTGCCATCACTTCTCTAGCGGGAGATGCTATCGATGAGCAGTTCTTC
CAITSLAGDAIDEQFF
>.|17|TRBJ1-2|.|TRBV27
TGTGCCAGCAGTTCGCGAATCAGCGGCGACTGGGGCTATGGCTACACCTTC
CASSSRISGDWGYGYTF